The 2 T cell receptor beta chains in this list originate from one sample, sequenced in a study of control samples from healthy donors and cancer patients. Here immunoSEQ multiplex PCR was the method, and the copy in TCRdb shows in-frame clones only, minus some. The sample holds about 160,000 clones, 94% seen once. Sequences were obtained from PBMCs. The receptors originated from a man aged 55 to 70 with colorectal cancer.

The chain combines TRBV21-1 with TRBJ2-7; the table names TRBD1, a call not compared with the DNA. TRBV21-1 is labeled a pseudogene. CDR3 length: 12 residues. The CDR3: CASSQGDSEQYF. In nucleotides, the CDR3 is TGTGCCAGCAGCCAAGGGGACAGCGAGCAGTACTTC.

The CDR3 sequence: CASRGQASRNTEAFF. Written as DNA, the CDR3 is TGTGCCAGCAGGGGACAGGCGTCAAGGAACACTGAAGCTTTCTTT. This rearrangement joins TRBV2 to TRBJ1-1; 8 bases are a match to TRBD1. Germline V gene lookup returns CDR1 SNHLY and CDR2 FYNNEI. CDR3 length: 15 amino acids. The junction had 7 bases not matched to a gene; V was cut back by 6 bases and J by 1 base.